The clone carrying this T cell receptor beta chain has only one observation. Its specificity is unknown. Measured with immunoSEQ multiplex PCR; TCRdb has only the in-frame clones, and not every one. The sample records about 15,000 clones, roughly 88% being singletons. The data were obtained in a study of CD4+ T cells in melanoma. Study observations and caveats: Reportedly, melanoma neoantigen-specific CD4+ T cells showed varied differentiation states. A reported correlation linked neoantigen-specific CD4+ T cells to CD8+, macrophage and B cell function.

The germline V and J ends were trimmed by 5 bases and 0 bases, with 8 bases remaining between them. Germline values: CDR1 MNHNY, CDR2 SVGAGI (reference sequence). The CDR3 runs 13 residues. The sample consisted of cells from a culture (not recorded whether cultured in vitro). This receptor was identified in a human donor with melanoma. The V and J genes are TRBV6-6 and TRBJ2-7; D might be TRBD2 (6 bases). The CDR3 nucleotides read TGTGCCAGCAGTCGGGGGAGCTCCTACGAGCAGTACTTC. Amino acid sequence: CASSRGSSYEQYF.